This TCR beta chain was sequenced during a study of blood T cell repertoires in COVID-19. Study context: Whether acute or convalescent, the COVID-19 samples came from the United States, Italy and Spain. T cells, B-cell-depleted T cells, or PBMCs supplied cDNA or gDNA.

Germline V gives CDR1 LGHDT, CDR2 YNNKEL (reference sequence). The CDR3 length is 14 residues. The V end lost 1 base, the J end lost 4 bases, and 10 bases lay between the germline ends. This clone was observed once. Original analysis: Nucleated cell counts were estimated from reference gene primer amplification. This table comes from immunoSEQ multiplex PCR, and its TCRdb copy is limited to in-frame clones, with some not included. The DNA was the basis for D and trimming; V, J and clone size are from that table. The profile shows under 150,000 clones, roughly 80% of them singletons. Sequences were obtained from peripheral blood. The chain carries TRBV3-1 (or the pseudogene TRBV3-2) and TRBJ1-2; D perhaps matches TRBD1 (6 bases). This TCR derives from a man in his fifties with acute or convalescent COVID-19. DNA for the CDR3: TGTGCCAGCAGCCAAGGGACAGAGACCTATGGCTACACCTTC. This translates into CASSQGTETYGYTF.